These 27 T cell receptor beta chains came from one sample sequenced in a study of early T cells in non-severe SARS-CoV-2 infection. TCRdb re-analysed the 5' RACE reads in MiXCR, keeping a single row per CDR3 protein. The data hold tens of thousands of distinct CDR3 sequences, with around 16% observed a single time. The sequencing sample was made of whole blood. All receptors come from an adult who was a healthcare worker with PCR-confirmed SARS-CoV-2 infection or an uninfected control (not recorded which).

This clonotype was detected a few times. The chain couples TRBV7-8 to TRBJ2-7; D gene unclear. The CDR3 loop spans 16 amino acids. The V end lost 2 bases, the J end lost 7 bases, and 21 bases lay between the germline ends. Germline V lookup: CDR1 SGHVS, CDR2 FQNEAQ. The DNA for the CDR3 is TGTGCCAGCAGCTTACTGCACAGCCAAGGCTTACGGGAGCAGTACTTC. It codes for CASSLLHSQGLREQYF.

There are a few counts of this clonotype. The genes are TRBV10-1 and TRBJ1-5; D remains unclear. The CDR3 spans 14 residues. Deletions cut 3 bases from V and 1 base from J, with 7 bases between. Germline lookup yields CDR1 WNHNN and CDR2 SYGVQD (reference sequence). The CDR3 DNA reads TGCGCCAGCAGTGAAGGGATCAGCAATCAGCCCCAGCATTTT. Translated: CASSEGISNQPQHF.

This clonotype came up a few times. The chain uses TRBV20-1 and TRBJ1-4; D is ambiguous. Germline V gene data show CDR1 as DFQATT and CDR2 as SNEGSKA (reference sequence). V was clipped by 6 bases and J by 4 bases, with 12 bases between them. This CDR3 has 13 amino acids. The CDR3 region has the DNA TGCAGTGCGGGAGCGACGGTTAATGAAAAACTGTTTTTT. It is translated as CSAGATVNEKLFF.

This clonotype was counted between two and nine times. The chain uses TRBV24-1 and TRBJ2-1, with D possibly called TRBD1 or TRBD2 (5 bases each). The germline V gene encodes CDR1 KGHDR and CDR2 SFDVKD. Trimming took off 1 base at V and 5 bases at J, with 11 bases between the two ends. The CDR3 covers 15 residues. Here the CDR3 DNA reads TGTGCCACCAGTGATTTTAGGGACCGAAACAATGAGCAGTTCTTC. Amino acids: CATSDFRDRNNEQFF.

This clonotype was recorded a few times. This sequence joins TRBV7-2 and TRBJ2-5; tentative D call: TRBD2 (5 bases). The CDR3 extends over 14 amino acids. Trimming took 5 bases from V and 5 from J, leaving 15 bases between them. Germline V gene data show CDR1 as SGHTA and CDR2 as FQGNSA. DNA for the CDR3: TGTGCCAGCAGCCACAAACTAGGTTTTGAGACCCAGTACTTC. Protein product: CASSHKLGFETQYF.

Turning to this clonotype: A much larger clone is a single base away; this may be a read error. The chain has TRBV7-2 and TRBJ2-5; D is unclear. The CDR3 runs to 13 residues. Germline values: CDR1 SGHTA, CDR2 FQGNSA. The CDR3 loop is CVSSLTPQETQYF. CDR3 sequence (DNA): TGTGTCAGCAGCTTGACCCCCCAAGAGACCCAGTACTTC.

This clonotype was detected a few times. The chain recombines TRBV10-2 with TRBJ1-2; 7 nucleotides line up with TRBD1. The CDR3 contains 14 residues. V lost 2 bases and J lost 0; bases outside the gene matches: 0. Germline V gene data show CDR1 as WSHSY and CDR2 as SAAADI. CDR3 coding DNA: TGCGCCAGCAGTGAGGGGACAGCTAACTATGGCTACACCTTC. This gives the protein CASSEGTANYGYTF.

This clonotype has more than one count but fewer than ten. The chain joins TRBV11-2 to TRBJ1-2; D unclear. Germline CDR1 and CDR2: SGHAT and FQNNGV. V was shortened by 5 bases and J by 1 base, with 14 bases between the two germline ends. The CDR3 is made up of 15 amino acids. CDR3 region: CASSATVSGNYGYTF. In nucleotides, the CDR3 is TGTGCCAGCAGCGCGACGGTGAGCGGTAACTATGGCTACACCTTC.

This clonotype has more than one count but fewer than ten. The chain couples TRBV18 to TRBJ1-5; D is undetermined. The V end was cut by 4 bases, the J end by 5 bases, with 6 bases between. The CDR3 length is 12 residues. Germline lookup yields CDR1 KGHSH and CDR2 LQKENI. CDR3: CASSLADQPQHF. CDR3 DNA sequence: TGTGCCAGCTCACTGGCAGATCAGCCCCAGCATTTT.

This chain joins TRBV4-1 and TRBJ1-2; 8 bases agree with TRBD1. CDR1 and CDR2 (germline): MGHRA, YSYEKL. The CDR3 is 16 residues long. J was trimmed by 4 bases and V by 0 bases; bases with no gene match: 7. The CDR3 sequence is CASSQDRTGSSYGYTF. CDR3 nucleotide sequence: TGCGCCAGCAGCCAAGATCGGACAGGGAGTAGCTATGGCTACACCTTC.

This clonotype showed up many times. The CDR3 loop is CASRLVSYNEQFF. In DNA form, the CDR3 reads TGTGCCAGTCGACTAGTCTCCTACAATGAGCAGTTCTTC. The V call is TRBV12-3 or TRBV12-4, the J call TRBJ2-1, with TRBD2 as a possible D gene (6 bases). The CDR3 is 13 residues long. V lost 9 bases and J 0 bases, leaving 9 bases between the germline ends.

V is TRBV24-1 and J is TRBJ2-1; D is possibly TRBD1 (5 bases). Per germline, CDR1 KGHDR and CDR2 SFDVKD. V shed 0 bases and J shed 7 bases, with 6 bases lying between them. The CDR3 spans 13 residues. The CDR3 protein is CATSDLGANEQFF. The CDR3 DNA reads as TGTGCCACCAGTGATTTGGGGGCTAATGAGCAGTTCTTC.

CDR3 residues: CASRSVGGEVTETQYF. The DNA of the CDR3 is TGTGCCAGCAGATCCGTAGGCGGGGAGGTGACAGAGACCCAGTACTTC. J is TRBJ2-5 and V is TRBV11-2; D perhaps matches TRBD2 (6 bases). Trimming removed 6 bases at V and 4 bases at J, with 21 bases between. Germline values: CDR1 SGHAT, CDR2 FQNNGV. The CDR3 sequence is 16 residues long.

This clonotype has only a few counts. This sequence joins TRBV18 and TRBJ2-1; TRBD2 might be the D (5 bases). V was pared by 3 bases and J by 3 bases, with 9 bases between. This CDR3 is 14 amino acids long. Per germline, CDR1 KGHSH and CDR2 LQKENI. CDR3 DNA sequence: TGTGCCAGCTCACCGGGAGCGGTCTACAATGAGCAGTTCTTC. Translated, it gives CASSPGAVYNEQFF.

V and J are TRBV6-2 or TRBV6-3 and TRBJ2-1; 9 bases align to TRBD1. CDR3 size: 15 residues. Germline V CDR1 and CDR2: MNHEY, SVGEGT. J lost 3 bases, V lost 4 bases, and 4 bases had no gene match. CDR3 nucleotide sequence: TGTGCCAGCAGTTTCACAGGGGGCTTCTACAATGAGCAGTTCTTC. Its protein is CASSFTGGFYNEQFF.

V is TRBV7-2 and J is TRBJ1-2; D not resolved. The V end lost 4 bases, the J end lost 8 bases, and 17 bases lay between the germline ends. Germline V gene lookup returns CDR1 SGHTA and CDR2 FQGNSA. The CDR3 sequence is 14 residues long. The CDR3 sequence: CASSSTADRRGYTF. CDR3 DNA: TGTGCCAGCAGCTCTACCGCGGACCGGAGGGGCTACACCTTC.

CDR3 nucleotides: TGCAGCGTTGGATCCTGGGGACGGAATTATTCACCCCTCCACTTT. Translation: CSVGSWGRNYSPLHF. The chain couples TRBV29-1 to TRBJ1-6; a possible D gene is TRBD1 (5 bases). From germline, CDR1 is SQVTM and CDR2 ANQGSEA. The CDR3 is made up of 15 amino acids. V lost 4 bases and J 8 bases, leaving 18 bases between the germline ends.

The chain links TRBV10-3 to TRBJ1-2, with 9 bases aligning to TRBD1. The CDR3 runs to 13 residues. Per the germline V gene, CDR1 is ENHRY and CDR2 is SYGVKD. The J segment lost 5 bases and the V segment lost 3 bases, leaving 1 base of the junction unmatched. This CDR3 reads CAISEGQGYGYTF. CDR3 bases: TGTGCCATCAGTGAAGGACAGGGGTATGGCTACACCTTC.

The rearrangement uses TRBV3-1 and TRBJ2-5; 8 nucleotides align to TRBD2. The CDR3 has 17 residues. Germline V lookup: CDR1 LGHDT, CDR2 YNNKEL (reference sequence). V was pared by 1 base and J by 3 bases, with 10 bases of the junction left unmatched. CDR3 DNA sequence: TGTGCCAGCAGCCAAGGTTTGCCGGGACTAGGGAAAGAGACCCAGTACTTC. Its translation is CASSQGLPGLGKETQYF.

This clonotype turned up a few times. J is TRBJ2-1 and V is TRBV11-2; D tentatively reads TRBD1 or TRBD2 (5 bases each). The germline V gene has CDR1 SGHAT and CDR2 FQNNGV. V lost 5 bases, J lost 8 bases, and 19 bases lay in between. CDR3 length equals 15 residues. The CDR3, as DNA: TGTGCCAGCAGCCGCCCGGGACGGCGTCCCGATGAGCAGTTCTTC. Its translation: CASSRPGRRPDEQFF.

This chain links TRBV7-9 with TRBJ2-1; 10 bases map to TRBD2. This CDR3 comprises 17 residues. The trim removed 5 bases at V and 2 bases at J, leaving 9 bases unmatched. From germline, CDR1 is SEHNR and CDR2 FQNEAQ (reference sequence). The CDR3 region has the DNA TGTGCCAGCAGCCCCGTGGAAGCGGGAGGGCCCTACAATGAGCAGTTCTTC. Amino acids: CASSPVEAGGPYNEQFF. Full variable domain (remainder filled in from reference TRBV7-9 and TRBJ2-1): DTGVSQNPRHKITKRGQNVTFRCDPISEHNRLYWYRQTLGQGPEFLTYFQNEAQLEKSRLLSDRFSAERPKGSFSTLEIQRTEQGDSAMYLCASSPVEAGGPYNEQFFGPGTRLTVL.

The chain recombines TRBV28 with TRBJ2-3; TRBD2 matches at 15 bases. Germline V gene lookup returns CDR1 MDHEN and CDR2 SYDVKM. CDR3 length: 16 residues. V lost 4 bases and J lost 4; bases outside the gene matches: 3. CDR3 DNA sequence: TGTGCCAGCAGTTGGACTAGCGGGAGGGCCGCAGATACGCAGTATTTT. It encodes CASSWTSGRAADTQYF.

Only a few counts were recorded for this clonotype. The chain recombines TRBV12-3 or TRBV12-4 with TRBJ2-1; D is possibly TRBD1 or TRBD2 (5 bases each). This CDR3 spans 14 amino acids. V gave up 5 bases and J gave up 6 bases, with 14 bases separating them. CDR3 loop: CASSPRGDGNEQFF. CDR3 coding DNA: TGTGCCAGCAGTCCACGAGGGGACGGCAATGAGCAGTTCTTC.

CDR3 DNA sequence: TGTGCCAGTAGTACCGGGACTTTAATATACAATGAGCAGTTCTTC. Its protein product is CASSTGTLIYNEQFF. J is TRBJ2-1 and V is TRBV19; maybe TRBD2 (6 bases). Germline lookup yields CDR1 LNHDA and CDR2 SQIVND (reference sequence). V lost 4 bases to trimming and J lost 4 bases, with 14 bases between them. There are 15 residues in the CDR3. The variable domain in full, with the rest retrieved from reference TRBV19 and TRBJ2-1, is DGGITQSPKYLFRKEGQNVTLSCEQNLNHDAMYWYRQDPGQGLRLIYYSQIVNDFQKGDIAEGYSVSREKKESFPLTVTSAQKNPTAFYLCASSTGTLIYNEQFFGPGTRLTVL.

This chain connects TRBV20-1 to TRBJ2-1; no definite D call. Germline assignment: CDR1 DFQATT and CDR2 SNEGSKA (reference sequence). This CDR3 comprises 13 residues. Trimming left V 2 bases short and J 2 bases short, with 7 bases between. In DNA form, the CDR3 reads TGCAGTGCTAGACCCGATCCCTACAATGAGCAGTTCTTC. Encoded protein: CSARPDPYNEQFF.

This clonotype was seen a few times. The chain combines TRBV20-1 with TRBJ1-5; TRBD1 might be the D (5 bases). Looked up from germline, CDR1 is DFQATT and CDR2 is SNEGSKA (reference sequence). This CDR3 is 14 amino acids long. V lost 4 bases, J lost 4 bases, and 14 bases lay in between. CDR3 nucleotides: TGCAGTGCTAACCGGGACCGGCTGAATCAGCCCCAGCATTTT. Translation: CSANRDRLNQPQHF.

The chain is built from TRBV2 and TRBJ1-4; 8 bases map to TRBD1. The CDR3 totals 14 residues. From germline, CDR1 is SNHLY and CDR2 FYNNEI. V lost 5 bases to trimming and J lost 6 bases; unmatched junction nucleotides: 5. This CDR3 reads CASSSGQEDEKLFF. For the CDR3, the DNA is TGTGCCAGCAGTTCGGGACAGGAGGATGAAAAACTGTTTTTT.